The 5 T cell receptor beta chains below were found in one sample sequenced in a study of CD8 T cells in ankylosing spondylitis. In TCRdb, the 5' RACE reads were re-called with MiXCR into one record per CDR3 protein. There are roughly 300,000 distinct CDR3 sequences in the sample; roughly 8% occur only once, and about 15% lies in the top ten. Their antigen targets remain unknown. General study points: A motif in TCR beta, a set of 8 or 9 highly homologous variants, appeared characteristic of ankylosing spondylitis blood.

Sequenced input: blood, either unsorted or a sorted T cell fraction (not recorded which). The receptors come from a male donor with ankylosing spondylitis.

This clonotype has more than one count but fewer than ten. J is TRBJ2-1 and V is TRBV6-1; D might be TRBD1 or TRBD2, each matching 5 bases. The V gene lost 7 bases and the J gene lost 7 bases, with 20 bases spanning the gap. This CDR3 comprises 15 residues. Germline V gene data show CDR1 as MNHNS and CDR2 as SASEGT. The CDR3: CASTTGTPVGNEQFF. The DNA of the CDR3 is TGTGCCAGCACCACCGGGACCCCAGTTGGGAATGAGCAGTTCTTC.

J is TRBJ1-5 and V is TRBV6-2 or TRBV6-3, with no clear D. CDR1 is MNHEY and CDR2 is SVGEGT in the germline V gene. This CDR3 is 15 amino acids long. V shed 0 bases and J shed 0 bases, with 6 bases lying between them. The CDR3 DNA follows: TGTGCCAGCAGTTACTCGACGAATAGCAATCAGCCCCAGCATTTT. Translation gives CASSYSTNSNQPQHF.

This clonotype was seen repeatedly, ten times or more. J is TRBJ2-1 and V is TRBV2; D unclear. Germline assignment: CDR1 SNHLY and CDR2 FYNNEI. The V end lost 0 bases, the J end lost 7 bases, and 13 bases lay between the germline ends. This CDR3 is built from 15 residues. This CDR3 reads CASSEAGPTWNEQFF. The CDR3 DNA sequence: TGTGCCAGCAGTGAAGCCGGGCCGACGTGGAATGAGCAGTTCTTC. Supplemented by reference TRBV2 and TRBJ2-1, the full variable domain reads EPEVTQTPSHQVTQMGQEVILRCVPISNHLYFYWYRQILGQKVEFLVSFYNNEISEKSEIFDDQFSVERPDGSNFTLKIRSTKLEDSAMYFCASSEAGPTWNEQFFGPGTRLTVL.

This clonotype was detected a few times. The chain joins TRBV6-2 or TRBV6-3 to TRBJ1-1; TRBD1 aligns across 7 bases. Losses at the gene ends were 6 bases for V and 3 bases for J; bases not matched to a gene: 19. The CDR3 extends over 18 amino acids. Germline CDR1 and CDR2: MNHEY and SVGEGT. CDR3: CASSSKGTARRRDTEAFF. The CDR3, as DNA: TGTGCCAGCAGCTCGAAAGGGACAGCGAGACGTAGGGACACTGAAGCTTTCTTT.

The J gene is TRBJ2-5, the V gene TRBV7-9, with D possibly matching TRBD1 (6 bases). The V end lost 3 bases, the J end lost 5 bases, and 10 bases lay between the germline ends. Germline V gene lookup returns CDR1 SEHNR and CDR2 FQNEAQ (reference sequence). The length of the CDR3 is 13 residues. CDR3 sequence (DNA): TGTGCCAGCAGCTTTGGGACATGGGAGACCCAGTACTTC. Protein sequence: CASSFGTWETQYF.